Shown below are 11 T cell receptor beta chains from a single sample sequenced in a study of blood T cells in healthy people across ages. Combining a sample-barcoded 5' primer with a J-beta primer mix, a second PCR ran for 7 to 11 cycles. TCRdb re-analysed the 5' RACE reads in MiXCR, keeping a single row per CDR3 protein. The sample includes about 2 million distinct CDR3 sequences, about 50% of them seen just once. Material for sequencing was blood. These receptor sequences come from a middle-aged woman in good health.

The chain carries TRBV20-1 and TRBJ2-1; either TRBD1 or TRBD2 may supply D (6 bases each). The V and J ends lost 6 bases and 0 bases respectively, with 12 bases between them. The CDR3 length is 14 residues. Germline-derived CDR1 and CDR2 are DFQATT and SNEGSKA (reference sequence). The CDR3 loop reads CSARRGDSYNEQFF. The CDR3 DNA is TGCAGTGCCCGGAGGGGGGACTCCTACAATGAGCAGTTCTTC.

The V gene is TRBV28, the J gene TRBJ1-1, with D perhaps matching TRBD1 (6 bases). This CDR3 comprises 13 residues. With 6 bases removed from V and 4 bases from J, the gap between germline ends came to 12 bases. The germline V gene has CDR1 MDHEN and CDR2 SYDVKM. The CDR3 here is CASRKGGSTEAFF. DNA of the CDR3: TGTGCCAGCAGAAAAGGGGGGAGCACTGAAGCTTTCTTT.

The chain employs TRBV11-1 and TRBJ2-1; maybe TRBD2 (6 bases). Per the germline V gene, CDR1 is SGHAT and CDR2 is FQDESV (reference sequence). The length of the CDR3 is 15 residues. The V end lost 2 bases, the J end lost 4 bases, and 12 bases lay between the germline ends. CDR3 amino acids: CASSLLTSRYNEQFF. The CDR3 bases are TGTGCCAGCAGCTTACTGACTAGTAGATACAATGAGCAGTTCTTC.

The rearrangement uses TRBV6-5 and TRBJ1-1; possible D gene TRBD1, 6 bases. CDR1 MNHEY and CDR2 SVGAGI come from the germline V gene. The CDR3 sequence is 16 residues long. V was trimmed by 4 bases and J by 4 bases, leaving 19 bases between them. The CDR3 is CASSSAQGGGATEAFF. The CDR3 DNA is TGTGCCAGCAGTTCCGCTCAGGGAGGGGGGGCCACTGAAGCTTTCTTT.

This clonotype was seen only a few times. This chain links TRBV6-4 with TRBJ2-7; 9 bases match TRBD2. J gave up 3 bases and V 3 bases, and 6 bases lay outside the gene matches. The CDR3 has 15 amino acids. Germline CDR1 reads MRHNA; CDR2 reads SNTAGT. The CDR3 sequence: CASSERLAVYYEQYF. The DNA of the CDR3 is TGTGCCAGCAGTGAAAGACTAGCGGTTTACTACGAGCAGTACTTC.

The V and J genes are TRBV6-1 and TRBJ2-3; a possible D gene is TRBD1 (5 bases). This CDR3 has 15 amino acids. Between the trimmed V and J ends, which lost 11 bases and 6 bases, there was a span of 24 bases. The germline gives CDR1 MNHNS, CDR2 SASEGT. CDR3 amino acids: CAPTWSALKGDTQYF. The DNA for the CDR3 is TGTGCCCCCACTTGGTCAGCACTGAAGGGGGATACGCAGTATTTT.

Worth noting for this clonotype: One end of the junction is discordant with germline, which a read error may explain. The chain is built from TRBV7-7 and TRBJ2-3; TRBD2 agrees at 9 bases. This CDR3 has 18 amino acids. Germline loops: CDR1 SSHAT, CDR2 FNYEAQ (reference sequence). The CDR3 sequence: CASSNSPFSGGSTDTQYF. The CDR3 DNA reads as TGTGCTAGCAGCAACTCGCCCTTTAGCGGGGGTAGCACAGATACGCAGTATTTT.

CDR3 amino acids: CASRAGAGGYNEQFF. Here the CDR3 DNA reads TGTGCCAGCAGGGCCGGGGCAGGGGGATACAATGAGCAGTTCTTC. The chain links TRBV6-5 to TRBJ2-1, with 7 bases lining up with TRBD1. CDR3 length: 15 residues. CDR1 is MNHEY, CDR2 SVGAGI, per germline. The J segment lost 4 bases and the V segment lost 6 bases, leaving 9 bases of the junction unmatched.

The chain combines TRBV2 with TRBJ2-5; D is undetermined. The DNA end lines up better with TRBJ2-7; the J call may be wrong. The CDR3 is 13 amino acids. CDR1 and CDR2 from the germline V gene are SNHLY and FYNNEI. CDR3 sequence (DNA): TGTGCCAGCAGTGACTCAAGGGCCTACGAGCAGTACTTC. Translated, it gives CASSDSRAYEQYF.

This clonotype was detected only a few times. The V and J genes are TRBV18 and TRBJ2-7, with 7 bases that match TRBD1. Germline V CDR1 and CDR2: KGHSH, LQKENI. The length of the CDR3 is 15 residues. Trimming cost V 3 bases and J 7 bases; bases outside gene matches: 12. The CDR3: CASSPDRATYNEQYF. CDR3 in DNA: TGTGCCAGCTCACCCGACAGGGCCACTTACAATGAGCAGTACTTC.

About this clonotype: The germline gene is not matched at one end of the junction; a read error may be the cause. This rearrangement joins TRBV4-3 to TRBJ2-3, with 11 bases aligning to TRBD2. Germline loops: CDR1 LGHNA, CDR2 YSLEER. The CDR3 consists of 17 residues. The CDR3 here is CASSQGLGTSGSDTRYF. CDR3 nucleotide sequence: TGCGCCAGCAGCCAAGGATTAGGGACTAGCGGCTCAGATACGCGGTATTTT.